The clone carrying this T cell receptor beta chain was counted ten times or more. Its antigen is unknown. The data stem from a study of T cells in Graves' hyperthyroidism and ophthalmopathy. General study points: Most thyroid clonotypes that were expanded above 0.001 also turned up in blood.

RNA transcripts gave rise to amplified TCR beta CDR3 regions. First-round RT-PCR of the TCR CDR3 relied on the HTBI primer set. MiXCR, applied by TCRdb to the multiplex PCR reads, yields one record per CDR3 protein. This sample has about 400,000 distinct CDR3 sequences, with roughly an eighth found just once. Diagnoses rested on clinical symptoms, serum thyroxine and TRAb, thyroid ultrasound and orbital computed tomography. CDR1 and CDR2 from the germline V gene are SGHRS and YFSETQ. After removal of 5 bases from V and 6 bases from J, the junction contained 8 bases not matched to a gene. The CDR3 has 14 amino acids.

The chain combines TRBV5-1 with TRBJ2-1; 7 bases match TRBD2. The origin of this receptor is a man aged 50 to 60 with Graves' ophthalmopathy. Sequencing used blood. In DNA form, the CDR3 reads TGCGCCAGCAGAATTGAGACTAGCAGCAATGAGCAGTTCTTC. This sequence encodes CASRIETSSNEQFF.